Shown below are 27 T cell receptor beta chains from a single sample sequenced in a study of shared clonotypes between healthy human individuals. Libraries were prepared by immunoSEQ multiplex PCR; TCRdb keeps only in-frame clonotypes and omits some of them. Of about 2 million clones listed, roughly 95% are singletons. The sample taken for sequencing was naive CD4+ T cells sorted from blood. Stated subset: CD45RA+ positively selected. All receptors come from a man aged 18 to 35 in good health.

The chain couples TRBV28 to TRBJ1-2; D is possibly TRBD1 (6 bases). V lost 3 bases, J lost 1 base, and 12 bases lay in between. Per germline, CDR1 MDHEN and CDR2 SYDVKM. CDR3 length: 15 amino acids. CDR3 loop: CASSFPTGLNYGYTF. CDR3 sequence (DNA): TGTGCCAGCAGTTTCCCTACAGGGCTTAACTATGGCTACACCTTC.

V and J are TRBV11-2 and TRBJ2-1, with 9 bases identical to TRBD2. This CDR3 spans 18 amino acids. The germline CDR1 and CDR2 sequences are SGHAT and FQNNGV. Trimming at V came to 1 base and at J to 0 bases, leaving 7 bases not matched to a gene. The CDR3 spells CASSLGGSGRGSYNEQFF. In DNA, the CDR3 is TGTGCCAGCAGCTTAGGGGGTAGCGGGAGAGGCTCCTACAATGAGCAGTTCTTC.

Only a few counts were recorded for this clone. The same CDR3 can be traced to other DNA sequences in this sample. The chain employs TRBV5-1 and TRBJ2-7; 8 bases are a match to TRBD1. Germline assignment: CDR1 SGHRS and CDR2 YFSETQ. V shed 4 bases, J shed 0 bases, and the junction held 0 bases outside the gene matches. CDR3 length equals 13 residues. Written as DNA, the CDR3 is TGCGCCAGCAGCACAGGGGGCTCCTACGAGCAGTACTTC. Amino acid sequence: CASSTGGSYEQYF. Full variable domain (remainder filled in from reference TRBV5-1 and TRBJ2-7): KAGVTQTPRYLIKTRGQQVTLSCSPISGHRSVSWYQQTPGQGLQFLFEYFSETQRNKGNFPGRFSGRQFSNSRSEMNVSTLELGDSALYLCASSTGGSYEQYFGPGTRLTVT.

The chain recombines TRBV5-1 with TRBJ2-5; perhaps D is TRBD1 or TRBD2 (5 bases each). Germline V CDR1 and CDR2: SGHRS, YFSETQ. With 1 base removed from V and 2 bases from J, the gap between germline ends came to 9 bases. The CDR3 is 14 amino acids. CDR3 sequence reads: CASSLWDQQETQYF. The DNA of the CDR3 is TGCGCCAGCAGCTTGTGGGACCAACAAGAGACCCAGTACTTC.

This rearrangement joins TRBV7-2 to TRBJ1-3, with D possibly matching TRBD1 (6 bases). The germline V gene has CDR1 SGHTA and CDR2 FQGNSA. The CDR3 spans 16 residues. The germline V and J ends were trimmed by 5 bases and 4 bases, with 18 bases remaining between them. The CDR3 DNA follows: TGTGCCAGCAGCCCTGGACAGAATCGAGTCGGAAACACCATATATTTT. Translation: CASSPGQNRVGNTIYF.

The CDR3 is CASSAGSFMNTEAFF. In nucleotides, the CDR3 is TGTGCCAGCAGCGCGGGAAGTTTCATGAACACTGAAGCTTTCTTT. The chain joins TRBV11-2 to TRBJ1-1; the D is unclear. The CDR3 is 15 amino acids. The V end was cut by 5 bases, the J end by 0 bases, with 13 bases between. Germline-derived CDR1 and CDR2 are SGHAT and FQNNGV.

CDR3 sequence reads: CASSSLILSYEQYF. The CDR3 DNA reads TGTGCCAGCAGCTCCCTAATCCTAAGCTACGAGCAGTACTTC. The chain has TRBV7-2 and TRBJ2-7; D gene uncertain. Germline CDR1 is SGHTA and CDR2 is FQGNSA. The V gene lost 4 bases and the J gene lost 3 bases, with 13 bases spanning the gap. CDR3 length equals 14 residues.

The chain carries TRBV21-1 and TRBJ2-7; the table gives TRBD1 as D, unverified against the DNA. TRBV21-1 is assigned pseudogene status. This CDR3 has 14 residues. CDR3 amino acids: CASLSDRRNYEQYF. Here the CDR3 DNA reads TGTGCCAGCCTATCTGACAGGCGTAACTACGAGCAGTACTTC.

V is TRBV7-9 and J is TRBJ2-5; 8 bases line up with TRBD2. CDR1 and CDR2 (germline): SEHNR, FQNEAQ (reference sequence). The length of the CDR3 is 13 residues. J was trimmed by 2 bases and V by 6 bases; bases with no gene match: 2. The CDR3 loop is CASRRGEQETQYF. For the CDR3, the DNA is TGTGCCAGCAGGCGGGGGGAACAAGAGACCCAGTACTTC.

This chain links TRBV30 with TRBJ1-2; D may be TRBD1 (5 bases). V was shortened by 7 bases and J by 4 bases, with 10 bases between the two germline ends. CDR1 and CDR2 from the germline V gene are GTSNPN and SVGIG (reference sequence). The CDR3 spans 11 residues. The CDR3 region has the DNA TGTGCCTACGCAGGGAGCTATGGCTACACCTTC. This codes for CAYAGSYGYTF.

CDR3 nucleotides: TGTGCCAGCAGCGTAACCGCTTTCGCGAACACCGGGGAGCTGTTTTTT. Encoded protein: CASSVTAFANTGELFF. The chain links TRBV9 to TRBJ2-2; D ambiguous. Deletions cut 1 base from V and 0 bases from J, with 10 bases between. This CDR3 has 16 residues. Germline assignment: CDR1 SGDLS and CDR2 YYNGEE.

This chain joins TRBV2 and TRBJ2-3; TRBD2 matches 10 bases. The ends lost 7 bases at V and 5 bases at J; junction bases unmatched: 12. Per germline, CDR1 SNHLY and CDR2 FYNNEI. The CDR3 is 16 amino acids. This CDR3 reads CASKSGTSVSIDTQYF. CDR3 DNA sequence: TGTGCCAGCAAGTCGGGGACTAGCGTTTCAATAGATACGCAGTATTTT.

V is TRBV30 and J is TRBJ2-6; D is undetermined. The CDR3 totals 13 residues. Germline V gene sequence: CDR1 GTSNPN, CDR2 SVGIG (reference sequence). With 4 bases removed from V and 1 base from J, the gap between germline ends came to 5 bases. The CDR3 nucleotides read TGTGCCTGGAAAAAATCTGGGGCCAACGTCCTGACTTTC. As protein: CAWKKSGANVLTF.

This clone was recorded only once. CDR3 sequence (DNA): TGTGCCAGCAGCTTGGCGGACAGGGAATACACTGAAGCTTTCTTT. Residues: CASSLADREYTEAFF. The chain joins TRBV5-4 to TRBJ1-1; the match to TRBD1 covers 8 bases. The CDR3 sequence is 15 residues long. CDR1 and CDR2 (germline): SGHNT, YYREEE (reference sequence). The junction had 4 bases not matched to a gene; V was cut back by 0 bases and J by 3 bases.

The chain employs TRBV5-6 and TRBJ1-5; D is undetermined. This CDR3 region has 15 residues. The germline CDR1 and CDR2 sequences are SGHDT and YYEEEE. V dropped 0 bases and J dropped 3 bases, with 10 bases sitting between them. The chain's CDR3 is CASSLAGVNNQPQHF. The CDR3 DNA is TGTGCCAGCAGCTTGGCGGGAGTCAACAATCAGCCCCAGCATTTT. The full variable domain, in which reference TRBV5-6 and TRBJ1-5 provide the parts outside the CDR3, is DAGVTQSPTHLIKTRGQQVTLRCSPKSGHDTVSWYQQALGQGPQFIFQYYEEEERQRGNFPDRFSGHQFPNYSSELNVNALLLGDSALYLCASSLAGVNNQPQHFGDGTRLSIL.

CDR3 protein: CASSFRDRDTDTQYF. CDR3 bases: TGTGCCAGCAGTTTCCGGGACAGGGACACAGATACGCAGTATTTT. V and J are TRBV6-5 and TRBJ2-3, with 9 nucleotides matching TRBD1. Germline values: CDR1 MNHEY, CDR2 SVGAGI. Losses at the gene ends were 4 bases for V and 2 bases for J; bases not matched to a gene: 4. The CDR3 runs 15 residues.

As concerns this clone: A read error is likely, as this CDR3 ends without the conserved phenylalanine or tryptophan. No DNA is shown, since the ends of the CDR3 on it are uncertain; the CDR3 is the one TCRdb lists. This chain links TRBV13 with TRBJ2-7; the table's D call, TRBD1, has no DNA check behind it. The germline V gene encodes CDR1 PRHDT and CDR2 FYEKMQ (reference sequence). Inclusive of both ends, the CDR3 amounts to 10 amino acids. The CDR3 sequence is CASSLRDRGC.

This chain connects TRBV25-1 to TRBJ2-3, with 10 positions matching TRBD1. There are 14 residues in the CDR3. Trimming took 6 bases from V and 0 from J; bases not matched to a gene: 0. Germline CDR1 reads MGHDK; CDR2 reads SYGVNS. The CDR3 nucleotides are TGTGCCAGCAGGGGACAGGGGAGCACAGATACGCAGTATTTT. Residues: CASRGQGSTDTQYF.

As for this clone: This sample includes further DNA sequences coding for the same CDR3. V is TRBV9 and J is TRBJ1-3; 8 nucleotides align to TRBD1. Germline V CDR1 and CDR2: SGDLS, YYNGEE. The CDR3 spans 15 residues. V was pared by 4 bases and J by 0 bases, with 3 bases of the junction left unmatched. The CDR3 spells CASSPGGISGNTIYF. Here the CDR3 DNA reads TGTGCCAGCAGCCCAGGGGGCATCTCTGGAAACACCATATATTTT.

The chain employs TRBV11-2 and TRBJ2-5; TRBD1 matches 11 bases. The CDR3 has 16 residues. Germline V CDR1 and CDR2: SGHAT, FQNNGV. The V and J ends lost 5 bases and 5 bases, in that order; junction bases with no gene match: 10. The CDR3 here is CASSPGTGGFGETQYF. The CDR3 DNA reads as TGTGCCAGCAGCCCCGGGACAGGGGGTTTTGGGGAGACCCAGTACTTC.

The chain carries TRBV2 and TRBJ2-7; 7 bases line up with TRBD1. The trim removed 3 bases at V and 2 bases at J, leaving 7 bases unmatched. The length of the CDR3 is 15 residues. Germline V CDR1 and CDR2: SNHLY, FYNNEI. The DNA for the CDR3 is TGTGCCAGCAGTGAGAATCGGGACAGTACCTACGAGCAGTACTTC. Amino acids: CASSENRDSTYEQYF.

The chain uses TRBV15 and TRBJ2-1; a weak D match, TRBD2 (6 bases). Trimming removed 1 base at V and 6 bases at J, with 13 bases between. CDR3 length equals 15 residues. Germline CDR1 is LNHNV and CDR2 is YYDKDF (reference sequence). The chain's CDR3 is CATSRARGATNEQFF. For the CDR3, the DNA is TGTGCCACCAGCAGAGCGCGGGGAGCAACCAATGAGCAGTTCTTC. Based on the CDR3 plus reference TRBV15 and TRBJ2-1, the full variable domain is DAMVIQNPRYQVTQFGKPVTLSCSQTLNHNVMYWYQQKSSQAPKLLFHYYDKDFNNEADTPDNFQSRRPNTSFCFLDIRSPGLGDTAMYLCATSRARGATNEQFFGPGTRLTVL.

This chain connects TRBV10-3 to TRBJ2-1, with 7 bases identical to TRBD2. Germline V gene lookup returns CDR1 ENHRY and CDR2 SYGVKD. The CDR3 has 11 amino acids. V was pared by 10 bases and J by 7 bases, with 4 bases of the junction left unmatched. The CDR3 bases are TGTGCCACGCAAGCGGGGAATGAGCAGTTCTTC. It yields the protein CATQAGNEQFF.

The chain employs TRBV19 and TRBJ1-2; TRBD1 matches at 7 bases. Germline trimming cut 5 bases from V and 5 bases from J; bases unmatched to any gene: 14. The CDR3 loop spans 16 amino acids. Germline-derived CDR1 and CDR2 are LNHDA and SQIVND (reference sequence). CDR3 amino acids: CASSRPRQGGEYGYTF. The DNA for the CDR3 is TGTGCCAGTAGTCGTCCCCGACAGGGAGGGGAGTATGGCTACACCTTC. Using reference TRBV19 and TRBJ1-2 for the parts outside the CDR3, the full variable domain is DGGITQSPKYLFRKEGQNVTLSCEQNLNHDAMYWYRQDPGQGLRLIYYSQIVNDFQKGDIAEGYSVSREKKESFPLTVTSAQKNPTAFYLCASSRPRQGGEYGYTFGSGTRLTVV.

The chain links TRBV2 to TRBJ2-7, with TRBD1 matching over 8 bases. With V trimmed by 5 bases and J by 7 bases, 13 bases remained unmatched. This CDR3 is 15 amino acids long. Germline V lookup: CDR1 SNHLY, CDR2 FYNNEI. CDR3 in DNA: TGTGCCAGCAGTCGATCCGGGACAGGCGCTGAGGAGCAGTACTTC. Translation gives CASSRSGTGAEEQYF.

The chain uses TRBV5-8 and TRBJ1-4, with 8 positions matching TRBD1. Trimming cost V 5 bases and J 7 bases; bases outside gene matches: 4. In germline, CDR1 is SGHTS, CDR2 YDEGEE. The CDR3 length is 13 residues. The CDR3 is CASSQGAPEKLFF. CDR3 bases: TGTGCCAGCAGTCAGGGGGCGCCTGAAAAACTGTTTTTT.

V gene TRBV7-2 combines with J gene TRBJ1-2; D is perhaps TRBD1 (5 bases). The germline CDR1 and CDR2 sequences are SGHTA and FQGNSA. The CDR3 covers 13 residues. V was shortened by 3 bases and J by 4 bases, with 9 bases between the two germline ends. In nucleotides, the CDR3 is TGTGCCAGCAGCTTTGGGGGACGCTATGGCTACACCTTC. Amino acid sequence: CASSFGGRYGYTF.